The T cell receptor beta chain under discussion was sequenced for a study of HIV-infected patients and healthy controls. CDR3 length: 16 amino acids. The V gene lost 4 bases and the J gene lost 2 bases, with 18 bases spanning the gap. Germline assignment: CDR1 SGHTA and CDR2 FQGNSA. In its sample, this clonotype was seen a few times. TCRdb itself ran the 5' RACE reads through MiXCR, one entry per CDR3 protein. The sample holds some 17,000 distinct CDR3 sequences, roughly 15% seen once. The clonotype originates from a human donor in good health. Sequencing was done on a sample of CD8+ T cells from blood. The V and J genes are TRBV7-2 and TRBJ2-7; a possible D gene is TRBD1 (6 bases). The DNA for the CDR3 is TGTGCCAGCAGCTACCAACAGGGACGCGTGGCCTACGAGCAGTACTTC. Translation gives CASSYQQGRVAYEQYF.